This paragraph covers one TCR beta chain sequence. Its antigen target is currently unknown. No clone much larger than this one lies a single base away; base qualities are absent. This sample was included in a study of cytomegalovirus exposure and HLA in healthy donors (dated by TCRdb to about 2017). Study-wide context: An earlier analysis of fewer than 750 of the donors reported about 260 Gb of sequence data and roughly 120 million unique TCR beta sequences obtained from about 180 million T cells. Roughly 300 gigabases of sequencing data and around 87 million unique TCR sequences were included in an early release covering over 600 HLA-typed donors. Of the 300 to 500 genotyped donors, approximately 81% were placed in the genetic ancestry cluster associated with self-reported Caucasian donors. The study was designed to test whether signatures of past pathogen exposure could be identified by cataloging public T cell receptors. Using immunosequencing, the study profiled T cell repertoires from 550 to 750 subjects and related those repertoires to cytomegalovirus serostatus. A separate validation cohort of more than 100 different subjects was used in addition to the approximately 700-subject first cohort. To predict cytomegalovirus infection status, the study combined high-throughput TCR immunosequencing, statistical association of individual TCRs with disease status, and machine learning. A later analysis re-examined previously published TCR beta repertoires from over 500 donors and added high-resolution HLA genotyping to investigate patterns of TCR occurrence. Rather than drawing on any new phenotypic data, the later analysis identified candidate immune exposures from TCR beta sequences and the way those sequences occurred across donors. To decide whether each TCR beta V gene segment behaved as functional or pseudogenic, an earlier analysis of over 500 of the donors relied on high-throughput TCR beta sequencing. Donor age, sex, ethnicity and CMV serostatus were compiled alongside the repertoire data. A later genetic analysis used genome-wide SNP genotypes for about 60% of the roughly 700 donors, treating that subset as a discovery cohort. Every repertoire in the discovery cohort had been generated on one and the same sequencing platform. Class I and class II HLA loci were covered by the typing at four-digit resolution. Typing coverage varied by locus: about 620-640 donors for A, B, C, DRB1 and DQB1; 500 to 550 for DQA1; about 570 for DPA1; around 490 for DPB1. Five DR-DQ haplotypes were handled as single units for association and clustering because linkage in the cohort was strong. Across approximately 420 genotyped donors of the cohort, an average of roughly 230,000 unique TCR beta nucleotide sequences per donor were sequenced, and around 20% of those sequences were non-productive. What the research found in general, with its limitations: According to a later analysis, TCR association rates differed among HLA loci, with DRB1 alleles showing the most associated TCRs and HLA-C alleles showing the fewest. A total of 150 to 200 TCR beta chains were listed by the study as associated with cytomegalovirus. The classifier was reported to diagnose cytomegalovirus status with high specificity and sensitivity in both the original cohort and the validation cohort. Several of the top co-occurrence clusters appeared to be linked to parvovirus B19, influenza, CMV and Epstein-Barr virus, according to a later analysis. Three of the identified cytomegalovirus-associated TCR beta chains were confirmed in vitro to be specific for cytomegalovirus antigens. A later genetic analysis reported fewer N-insertions in productive TCRs among donors in an Asian-associated ancestry cluster than the roughly 650-donor mean. In an earlier analysis of more than 500 of the donors, most TCR beta V segments appeared in productive rearrangements about 87% or about 30% of the time, broadly matching IMGT annotations. In a later analysis, HLA-associated TCR beta chains showed more clonal expansion and lower generation probabilities than non-associated chains that were equally common. Most TCR sequences were seen in very few donors, while some public TCRs were found in many individuals. Most CMV-associated TCR beta chains appeared to be HLA-restricted in a later analysis, and the HLA associations seemed to be driven largely by CMV exposure. The authors suggested that the approach could potentially be generalized to other disease states and immunological phenotypes. A further reported finding was that TCR beta sequences accurately predicted the HLA-A and HLA-B alleles for most subjects in the first cohort. A later analysis associated 15,000 or so TCR beta sequences with specific HLA alleles at a false discovery rate of 0.05. In a later genetic analysis, a missense DCLRE1C variant was associated with V-gene and J-gene trimming of TCR beta chains, and the association was replicated in an independent cohort. The 87-base-pair reads could not distinguish some IMGT-functional V segments, including TRBV6-2 and TRBV6-3, so those segments were excluded. The earlier analysis of 587 of the donors excluded roughly 17 rarely observed V segments, including chromosome 9 orphons, because counts were too low. HLA typing was unavailable for some donors at each locus, so association tests used only the typed subset. The sequencing pipeline was judged likely to have produced a cluster of highly shared sequence variants as a technical artifact. Correlated functional status among segregating V segments might be attributable to linkage disequilibrium, but an unknown experimental factor could not be ruled out. CMV serostatus was the only immune exposure information available for the cohort. In this cohort, only TCR beta chains were sequenced, and detectable features were limited by the absence of alpha or paired-chain data. When HLA alleles, especially DR and DQ, strongly co-occurred, attributing TCR associations to individual alleles was difficult. Roughly uniform sequencing depth across donors was assumed in presence/absence analyses, although this assumption may not hold.

In total, just over 650 healthy bone marrow donors made up the cohort. At the time of sampling, all cohort members were nominally healthy, though unrecorded immune exposures were likely present. The donor tested CMV seronegative and was one of the 352 seronegative cohort members. A peripheral blood sample was provided by each donor, and peripheral blood mononuclear cells were used for TCR beta sequencing. The Qiagen DNeasy Blood Extraction Kit was used to extract genomic DNA from the blood cell samples. Libraries were constructed by the immunoSEQ multiplex PCR assay. For the multiplex PCR, a mixture combining 60 forward primers for TCR Vbeta segments and 13 reverse primers for TCR Jbeta segments was used. The CDR3 region of rearranged TCR beta genes was amplified from genomic DNA with a multiplex PCR assay. The Illumina HiSeq System was used to sequence the amplified TCR beta libraries as 87-base-pair reads. In the authors' own workflow: A later analysis counted some 80 million unique TCR beta chains across the 666 repertoires, and roughly 10 million of these chains were shared by at least two donors. To remove PCR and sequencing errors, raw reads were error-corrected and collapsed into unique sequences using a nearest-neighbor algorithm that merged closely related sequences. V, D and J gene segments were assigned by aligning CDR3 sequences to IMGT reference sequences. For a sequence to be retained, a match of at least six nucleotides to both a V gene segment and a J gene segment was required. Rearrangements were called productive when the CDR3 lacked stop codons and stayed in frame with V and J; all others were non-productive. CDR3 was defined according to IMGT convention as the region running from the second conserved V-encoded cysteine to the conserved J-encoded phenylalanine. Sequences without an unambiguous match to a single V gene segment were excluded from the earlier analysis of approximately 560 of the donors. An earlier analysis of 500 to 700 of the donors classified V segments as functional when productive rearrangements were above 56.7% and as segregating when the standard deviation between donors was above 5%. A statistical classification framework was built to diagnose cytomegalovirus status from the catalog of TCR beta chain sequences. A later analysis assigned V and J genes by comparing TCR nucleotide sequences with IMGT/GENE-DB human TR gene sequences. Using the TCRdist pipeline, a later analysis assigned CDR3 sequences along with most-parsimonious VDJ recombination scenarios. In a later analysis, every TCR beta chain was defined by the combination of its CDR3 amino acid sequence and its V-gene family, and reads without a unique V-gene family were dropped. As a way to deal with suspected cross-contamination and a sequencing artifact, a later analysis dropped over 550 nucleotide sequences that were highly shared and had low generation probability. For each public chain, a later analysis derived a clonal expansion index from normalized ranks of inferred template counts within each repertoire. Generation probabilities in a later analysis came from a VDJ recombination model fitted to out-of-frame rearrangements, and those results were checked against IGoR. A later analysis scored TCR-TCR, TCR-HLA and TCR-CMV co-occurrence with hypergeometric tests, applying a repertoire-size bias correction to TCR pairs. To estimate false discovery rates, a later analysis permuted the HLA or CMV assignments 20 times. In a later analysis, co-occurring TCRs were grouped using DBSCAN, with TCRdist sequence similarity added in when clustering inside HLA-allele-positive subsets. Repertoires with fewer than 30,000 or more than 120,000 public chains were left out of co-occurrence clustering, as were about 5 repertoires with anomalous nucleotide sharing. The clones in this table, taken by TCRdb from immuneACCESS, are in-frame only. Not every clone is retained; where verified, under half of the shortfall comes from an unresolved V gene, and the cause of the rest is unknown. V, J and clone size are taken as reported in that table, and D and trimming were inferred from the DNA itself. In all, the sample holds around 130,000 clones, and 65% to 90% of those were seen once. The ten largest clones represent about 2% of the sample.

The germline V gene yields SGHVS for CDR1 and FQNEAQ for CDR2. The CDR3 has 15 amino acids, counting the end cysteine and phenylalanine. The kept DNA is CDR3 alone, 45 bases in frame from the first base. After removal of 5 bases from V and 5 bases from J, the junction retains 8 bases not matched to a gene. The source is a man aged 25 to 40 in good health and CMV-seronegative. The chain is assembled from TRBV7-8 and TRBJ1-2, with TRBD1 identical over 10 junction bases. Sequenced sample: PBMCs. The CDR3 region has the sequence CASSRDRGGLYGYTF. The nucleotides are TGTGCCAGCAGCAGGGACAGGGGCGGGCTTTATGGCTACACCTTC.